The clone carrying this TCR beta chain came up a few times. The target antigen is unknown. This sample stems from a study of T cell repertoires in cytomegalovirus infection. The wider study: Newly reported HLA-C-restricted and thoroughly characterized HLA-B-restricted CMV epitopes were employed. Study conclusions and caveats: Cumulative frequency (of public TCR beta family members) identified carriers of CMV plus the relevant HLA. The study found HLA-C-restricted CMV-specific TCR beta clonotypes dominating the ex vivo response.

TCRdb independently ran MiXCR on the reads; one entry per CDR3 protein. This sample carries approximately 220,000 distinct CDR3 sequences, around 40% of them seen once, and the ten largest clones take approximately 59%. The CDR3 extends over 14 amino acids. The V gene lost 1 base and the J gene lost 1 base, with 7 bases spanning the gap. The source material was CD8+ T cells from cultured PBMCs, sampled from culture after CMV antigen stimulation. The J gene is TRBJ2-5, the V gene TRBV12-3 or TRBV12-4; D is unclear. The TCR comes from a human donor in good health (CMV status not recorded). Some clones in this sample may be carry-over from other donors' samples. The CDR3 sequence: CASSLVTAQETQYF. The CDR3 DNA is TGTGCCAGCAGTTTAGTAACAGCCCAAGAGACCCAGTACTTC.